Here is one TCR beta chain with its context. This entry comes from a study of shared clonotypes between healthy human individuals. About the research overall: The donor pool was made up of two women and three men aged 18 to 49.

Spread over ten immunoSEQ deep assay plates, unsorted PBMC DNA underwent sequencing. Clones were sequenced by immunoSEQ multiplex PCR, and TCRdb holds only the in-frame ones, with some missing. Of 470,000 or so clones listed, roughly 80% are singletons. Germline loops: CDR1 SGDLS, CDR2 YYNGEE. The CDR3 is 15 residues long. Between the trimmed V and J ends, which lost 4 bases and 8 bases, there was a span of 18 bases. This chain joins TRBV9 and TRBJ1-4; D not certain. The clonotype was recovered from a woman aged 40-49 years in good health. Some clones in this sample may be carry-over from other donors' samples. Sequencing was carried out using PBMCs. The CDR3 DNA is TGTGCCAGCAGCCCAAACACTAGAAATGGGGAAAAACTGTTTTTT. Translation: CASSPNTRNGEKLFF.